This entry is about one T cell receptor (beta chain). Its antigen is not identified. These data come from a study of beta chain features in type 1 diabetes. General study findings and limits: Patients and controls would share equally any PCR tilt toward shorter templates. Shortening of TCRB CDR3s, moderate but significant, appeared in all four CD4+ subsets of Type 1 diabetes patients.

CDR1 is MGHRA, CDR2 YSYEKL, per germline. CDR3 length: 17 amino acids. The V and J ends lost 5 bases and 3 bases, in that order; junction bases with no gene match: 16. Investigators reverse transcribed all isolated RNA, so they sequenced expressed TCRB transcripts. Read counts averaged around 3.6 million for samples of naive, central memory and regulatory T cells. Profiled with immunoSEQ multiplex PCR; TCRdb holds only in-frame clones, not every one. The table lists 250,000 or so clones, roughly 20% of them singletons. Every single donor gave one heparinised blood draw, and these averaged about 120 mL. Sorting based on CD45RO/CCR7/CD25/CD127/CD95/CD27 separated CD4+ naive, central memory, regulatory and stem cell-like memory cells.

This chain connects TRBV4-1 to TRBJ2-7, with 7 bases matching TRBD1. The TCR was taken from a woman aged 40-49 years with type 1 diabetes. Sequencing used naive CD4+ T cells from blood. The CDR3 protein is CASSSQSFAGTDYEQYF. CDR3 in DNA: TGCGCCAGCAGCTCACAATCTTTTGCCGGGACAGACTACGAGCAGTACTTC.